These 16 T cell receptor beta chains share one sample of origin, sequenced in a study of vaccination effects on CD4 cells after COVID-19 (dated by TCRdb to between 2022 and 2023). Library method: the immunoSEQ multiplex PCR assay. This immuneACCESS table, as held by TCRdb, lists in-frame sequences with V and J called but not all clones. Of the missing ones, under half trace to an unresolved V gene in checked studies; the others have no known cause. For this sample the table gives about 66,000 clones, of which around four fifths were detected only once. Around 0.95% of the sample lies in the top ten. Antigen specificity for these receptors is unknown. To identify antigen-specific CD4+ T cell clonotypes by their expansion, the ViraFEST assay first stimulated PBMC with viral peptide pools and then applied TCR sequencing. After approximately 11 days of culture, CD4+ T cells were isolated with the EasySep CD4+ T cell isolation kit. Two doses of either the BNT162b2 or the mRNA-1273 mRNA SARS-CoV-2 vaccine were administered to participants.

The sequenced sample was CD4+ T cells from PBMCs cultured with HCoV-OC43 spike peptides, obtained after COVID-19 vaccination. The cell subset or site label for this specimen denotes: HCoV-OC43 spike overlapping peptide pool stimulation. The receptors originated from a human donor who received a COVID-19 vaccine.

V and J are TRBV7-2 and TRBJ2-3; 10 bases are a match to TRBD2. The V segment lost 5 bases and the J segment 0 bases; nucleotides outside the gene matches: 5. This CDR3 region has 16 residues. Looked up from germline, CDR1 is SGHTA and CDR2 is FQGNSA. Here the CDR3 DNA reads TGTGCCAGCAGCCCCAGGACTAGCGGTAGCACAGATACGCAGTATTTT. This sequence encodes CASSPRTSGSTDTQYF.

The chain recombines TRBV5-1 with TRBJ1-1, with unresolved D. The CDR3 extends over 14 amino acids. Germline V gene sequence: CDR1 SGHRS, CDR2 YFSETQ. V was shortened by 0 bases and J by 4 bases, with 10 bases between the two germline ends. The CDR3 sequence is CASSLDWEGTEAFF. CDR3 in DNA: TGCGCCAGCAGCTTGGATTGGGAGGGCACTGAAGCTTTCTTT.

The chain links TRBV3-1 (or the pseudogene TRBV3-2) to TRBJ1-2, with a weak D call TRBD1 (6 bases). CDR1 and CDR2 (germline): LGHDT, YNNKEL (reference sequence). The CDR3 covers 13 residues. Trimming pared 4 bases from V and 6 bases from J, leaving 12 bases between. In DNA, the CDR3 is TGTGCCAGCAGCCCAGCTGGGGGGCATGGCTACACCTTC. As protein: CASSPAGGHGYTF.

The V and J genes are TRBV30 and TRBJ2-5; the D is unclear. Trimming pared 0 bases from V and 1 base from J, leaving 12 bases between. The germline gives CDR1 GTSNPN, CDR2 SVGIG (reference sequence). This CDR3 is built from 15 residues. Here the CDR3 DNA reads TGTGCCTGGAGTGTAAAAGGGCAGATCCAAGAGACCCAGTACTTC. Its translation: CAWSVKGQIQETQYF. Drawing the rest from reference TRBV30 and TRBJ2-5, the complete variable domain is SQTIHQWPATLVQPVGSPLSLECTVEGTSNPNLYWYRQAAGRGLQLLFYSVGIGQISSEVPQNLSASRPQDRQFILSSKKLLLSDSGFYLCAWSVKGQIQETQYFGPGTRLLVL.

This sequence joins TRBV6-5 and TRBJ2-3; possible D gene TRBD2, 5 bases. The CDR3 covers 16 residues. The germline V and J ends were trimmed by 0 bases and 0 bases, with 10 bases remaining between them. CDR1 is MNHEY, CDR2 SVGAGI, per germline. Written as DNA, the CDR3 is TGTGCCAGCAGTTACTCCGGGGTTTCTAGCACAGATACGCAGTATTTT. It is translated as CASSYSGVSSTDTQYF.

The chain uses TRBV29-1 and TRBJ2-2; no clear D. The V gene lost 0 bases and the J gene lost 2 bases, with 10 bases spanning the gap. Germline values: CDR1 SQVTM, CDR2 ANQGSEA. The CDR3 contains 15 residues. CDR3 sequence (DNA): TGCAGCGTTGAAGACCTCGGCAGAAACACCGGGGAGCTGTTTTTT. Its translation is CSVEDLGRNTGELFF.

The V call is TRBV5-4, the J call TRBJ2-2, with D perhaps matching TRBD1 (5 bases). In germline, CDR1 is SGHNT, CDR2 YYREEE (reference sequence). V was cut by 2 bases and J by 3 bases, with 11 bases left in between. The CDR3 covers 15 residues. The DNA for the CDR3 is TGTGCCAGCAGCTTAATAGACAGCGACACCGGGGAGCTGTTTTTT. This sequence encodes CASSLIDSDTGELFF.

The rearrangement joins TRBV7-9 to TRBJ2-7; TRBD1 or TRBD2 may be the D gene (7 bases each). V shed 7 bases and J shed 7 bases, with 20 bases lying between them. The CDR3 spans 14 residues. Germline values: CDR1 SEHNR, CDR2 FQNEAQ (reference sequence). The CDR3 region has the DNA TGTGCCAGCAAACGACAGGGCATGGGGGGGGAGCAGTACGTC. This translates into CASKRQGMGGEQYV.

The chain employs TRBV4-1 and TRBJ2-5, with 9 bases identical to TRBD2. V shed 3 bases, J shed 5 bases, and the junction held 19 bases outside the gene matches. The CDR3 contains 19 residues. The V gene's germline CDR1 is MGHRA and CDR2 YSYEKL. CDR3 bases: TGCGCCAGCAGCCAGAGACCCCTAGACGGCGGGGGGGTTCGGGAGACCCAGTACTTC. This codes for CASSQRPLDGGGVRETQYF.

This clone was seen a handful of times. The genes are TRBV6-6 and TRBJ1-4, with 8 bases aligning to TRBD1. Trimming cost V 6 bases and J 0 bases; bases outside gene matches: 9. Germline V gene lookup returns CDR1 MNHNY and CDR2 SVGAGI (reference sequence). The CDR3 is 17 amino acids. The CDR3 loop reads CASSRQGPDATNEKLFF. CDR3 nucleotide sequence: TGTGCCAGCAGCCGACAGGGGCCGGATGCAACTAATGAAAAACTGTTTTTT.

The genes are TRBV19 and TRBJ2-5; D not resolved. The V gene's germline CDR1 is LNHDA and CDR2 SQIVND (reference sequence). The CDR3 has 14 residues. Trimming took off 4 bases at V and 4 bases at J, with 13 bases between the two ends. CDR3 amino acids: CASSTMSSSETQYF. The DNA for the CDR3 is TGTGCCAGTAGTACCATGAGTAGTTCAGAGACCCAGTACTTC.

Here the CDR3 reads CASSPYLGQPQHF. CDR3 sequence (DNA): TGCGCCAGCAGCCCCTACCTGGGGCAGCCCCAGCATTTT. V gene TRBV4-1 combines with J gene TRBJ1-5; D gene uncertain. V was cut by 4 bases and J by 7 bases, with 11 bases left in between. In germline, CDR1 is MGHRA, CDR2 YSYEKL. The CDR3 spans 13 residues.

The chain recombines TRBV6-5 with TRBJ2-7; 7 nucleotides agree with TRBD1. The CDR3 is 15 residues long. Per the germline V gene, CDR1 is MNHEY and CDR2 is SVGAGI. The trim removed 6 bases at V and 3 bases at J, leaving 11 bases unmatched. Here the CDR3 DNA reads TGTGCCAGCAGACGTACAGGACAGGCCTTCTACGAGCAGTACGTC. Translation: CASRRTGQAFYEQYV.

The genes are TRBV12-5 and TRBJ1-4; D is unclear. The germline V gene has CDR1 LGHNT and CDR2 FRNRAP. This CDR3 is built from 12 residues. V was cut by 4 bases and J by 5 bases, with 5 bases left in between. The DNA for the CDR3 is TGTGCTAGTGGTTATCAGAATGAAAAACTGTTTTTT. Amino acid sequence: CASGYQNEKLFF.

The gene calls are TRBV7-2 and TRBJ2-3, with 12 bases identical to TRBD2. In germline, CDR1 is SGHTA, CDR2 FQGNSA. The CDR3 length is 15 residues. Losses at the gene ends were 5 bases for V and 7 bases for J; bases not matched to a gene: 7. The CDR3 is CASSRTSGGTHTQYF. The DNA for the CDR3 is TGTGCCAGCAGCCGTACTAGCGGGGGGACTCATACGCAGTATTTT.

The CDR3 DNA sequence: TGTGCCAGCAGCCAACCCCTTAGGGGAAAAGGGTCACCCCTCCACTTT. Translated, it gives CASSQPLRGKGSPLHF. The chain joins TRBV11-2 to TRBJ1-6; tentatively, D is TRBD1 (5 bases). The germline V gene encodes CDR1 SGHAT and CDR2 FQNNGV. The CDR3 is 16 residues long. Trimming took off 5 bases at V and 10 bases at J, with 21 bases between the two ends.